Below, one TCR beta chain is given with its context. This entry belongs to a study of human T cells and chemical hapten exposure. Time point specified: patch test 3, about 24 weeks after DPC sensitization. Treatment defined: therapeutic diphenylcyclopropenone sensitization with weekly scalp DPC. Before extraction, the whole blood was not fractionated, and total RNA was taken from it. The library tagged each cDNA molecule with unique molecular identifiers. MiXCR, run by TCRdb on the RACE reads, gives a single entry per CDR3 protein. Altogether 95,000 to 150,000 distinct CDR3 sequences are present, around 10% being singletons, with the ten largest covering about 2.4%. The length of the CDR3 is 14 residues. The V end lost 0 bases, the J end lost 6 bases, and 12 bases lay between the germline ends. Germline assignment: CDR1 LGHDT and CDR2 YNNKEL (reference sequence).

The clonotype originates from a woman aged 45-59 years with alopecia areata. Some clones in this sample may be carry-over from other donors' samples. The input for sequencing was whole blood, taken in connection with sensitization to the hapten diphenylcyclopropenone (DPC). The chain employs TRBV3-1 and TRBJ2-7, with D perhaps being TRBD1 or TRBD2 (5 bases each). CDR3 DNA: TGTGCCAGCAGCCAAGAGTGGGGACGGGGCGAGCAGTACTTC. It codes for CASSQEWGRGEQYF.